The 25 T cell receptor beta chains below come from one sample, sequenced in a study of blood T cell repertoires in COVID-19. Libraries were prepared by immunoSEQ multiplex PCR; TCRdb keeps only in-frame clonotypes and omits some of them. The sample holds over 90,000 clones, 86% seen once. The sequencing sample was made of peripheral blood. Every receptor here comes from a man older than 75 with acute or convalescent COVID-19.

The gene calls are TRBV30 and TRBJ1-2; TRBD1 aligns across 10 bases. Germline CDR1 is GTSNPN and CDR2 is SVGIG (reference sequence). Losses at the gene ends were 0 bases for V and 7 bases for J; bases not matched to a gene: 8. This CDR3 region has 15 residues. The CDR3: CAWSVGGQGIRGYTF. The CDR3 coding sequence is TGTGCCTGGAGTGTCGGGGGACAGGGGATCCGTGGCTACACCTTC.

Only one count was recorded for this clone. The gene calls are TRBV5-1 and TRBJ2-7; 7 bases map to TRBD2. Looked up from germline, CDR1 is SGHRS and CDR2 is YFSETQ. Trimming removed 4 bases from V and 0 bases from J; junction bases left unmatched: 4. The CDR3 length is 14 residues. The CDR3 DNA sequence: TGCGCCAGCAGCGTGACTAGCCTCTCCTACGAGCAGTACTTC. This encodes CASSVTSLSYEQYF.

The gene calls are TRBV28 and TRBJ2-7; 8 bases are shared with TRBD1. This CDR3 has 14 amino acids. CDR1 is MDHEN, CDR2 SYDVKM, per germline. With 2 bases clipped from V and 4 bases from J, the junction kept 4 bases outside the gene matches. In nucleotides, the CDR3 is TGTGCCAGCAGTTTAGGCCAGGGGGCATACGAGCAGTACTTC. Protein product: CASSLGQGAYEQYF. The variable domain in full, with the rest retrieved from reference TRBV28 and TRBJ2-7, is DVKVTQSSRYLVKRTGEKVFLECVQDMDHENMFWYRQDPGLGLRLIYFSYDVKMKEKGDIPEGYSVSREKKERFSLILESASTNQTSMYLCASSLGQGAYEQYFGPGTRLTVT.

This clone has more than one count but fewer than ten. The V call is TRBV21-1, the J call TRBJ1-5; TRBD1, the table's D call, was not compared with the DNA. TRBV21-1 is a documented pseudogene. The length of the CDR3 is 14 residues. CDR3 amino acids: CASSLTGVNQPQHF. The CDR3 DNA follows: TGTGCCAGCAGCCTGACAGGGGTCAATCAGCCCCAGCATTTT.

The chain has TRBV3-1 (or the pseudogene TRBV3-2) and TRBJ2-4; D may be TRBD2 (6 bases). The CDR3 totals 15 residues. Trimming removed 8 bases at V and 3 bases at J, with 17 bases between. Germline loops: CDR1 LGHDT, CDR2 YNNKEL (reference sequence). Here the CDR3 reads CASPSAGLVKNIQYF. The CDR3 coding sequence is TGTGCCAGCCCCAGCGCGGGGTTGGTCAAAAACATTCAGTACTTC.

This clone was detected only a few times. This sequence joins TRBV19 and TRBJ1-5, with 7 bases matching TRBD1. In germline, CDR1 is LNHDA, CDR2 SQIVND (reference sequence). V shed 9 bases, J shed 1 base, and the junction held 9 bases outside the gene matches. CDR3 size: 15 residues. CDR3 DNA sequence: TGTGCCAGCGAGACAGGGCGAAGGAGCAATCAGCCCCAGCATTTT. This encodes CASETGRRSNQPQHF. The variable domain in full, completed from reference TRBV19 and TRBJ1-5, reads DGGITQSPKYLFRKEGQNVTLSCEQNLNHDAMYWYRQDPGQGLRLIYYSQIVNDFQKGDIAEGYSVSREKKESFPLTVTSAQKNPTAFYLCASETGRRSNQPQHFGDGTRLSIL.

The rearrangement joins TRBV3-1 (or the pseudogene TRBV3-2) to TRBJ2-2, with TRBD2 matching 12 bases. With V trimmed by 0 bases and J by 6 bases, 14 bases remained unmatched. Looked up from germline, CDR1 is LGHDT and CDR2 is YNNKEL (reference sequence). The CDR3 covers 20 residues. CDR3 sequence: CASSQDLSPSGRARSGELFF. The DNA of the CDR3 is TGTGCCAGCAGCCAAGATCTTTCTCCTAGCGGGAGGGCCCGTTCCGGGGAGCTGTTTTTT.

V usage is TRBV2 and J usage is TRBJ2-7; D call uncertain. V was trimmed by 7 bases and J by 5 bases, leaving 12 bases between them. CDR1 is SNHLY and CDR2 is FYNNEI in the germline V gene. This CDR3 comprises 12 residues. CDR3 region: CASKPGPDEQYF. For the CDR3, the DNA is TGTGCCAGCAAACCGGGTCCTGACGAGCAGTACTTC. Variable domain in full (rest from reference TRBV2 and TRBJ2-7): EPEVTQTPSHQVTQMGQEVILRCVPISNHLYFYWYRQILGQKVEFLVSFYNNEISEKSEIFDDQFSVERPDGSNFTLKIRSTKLEDSAMYFCASKPGPDEQYFGPGTRLTVT.

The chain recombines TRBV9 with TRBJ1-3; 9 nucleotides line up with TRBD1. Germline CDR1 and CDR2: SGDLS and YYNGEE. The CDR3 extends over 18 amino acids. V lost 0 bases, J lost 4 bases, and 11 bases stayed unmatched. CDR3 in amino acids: CASSVDGNGDREGNTIYF. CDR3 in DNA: TGTGCCAGCAGCGTAGATGGGAACGGGGACAGGGAAGGAAACACCATATATTTT.

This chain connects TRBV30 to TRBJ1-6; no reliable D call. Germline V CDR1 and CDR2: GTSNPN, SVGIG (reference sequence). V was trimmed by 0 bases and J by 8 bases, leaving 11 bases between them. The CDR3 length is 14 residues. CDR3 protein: CAWSVGGVDSPLHF. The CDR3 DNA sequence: TGTGCCTGGAGTGTAGGCGGGGTGGATTCACCCCTCCACTTT.

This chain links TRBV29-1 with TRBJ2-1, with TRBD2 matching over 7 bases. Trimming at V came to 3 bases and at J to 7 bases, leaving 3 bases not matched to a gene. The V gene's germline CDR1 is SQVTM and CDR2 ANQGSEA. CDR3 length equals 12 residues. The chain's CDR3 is CSVERGKNEQFF. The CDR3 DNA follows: TGCAGCGTTGAGCGGGGGAAGAATGAGCAGTTCTTC.

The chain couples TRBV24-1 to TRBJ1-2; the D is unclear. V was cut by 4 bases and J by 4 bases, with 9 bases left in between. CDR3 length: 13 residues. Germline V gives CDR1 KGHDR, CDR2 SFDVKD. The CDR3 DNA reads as TGTGCCACCAGTGAAAGGGAGAGCTATGGCTACACCTTC. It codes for CATSERESYGYTF.

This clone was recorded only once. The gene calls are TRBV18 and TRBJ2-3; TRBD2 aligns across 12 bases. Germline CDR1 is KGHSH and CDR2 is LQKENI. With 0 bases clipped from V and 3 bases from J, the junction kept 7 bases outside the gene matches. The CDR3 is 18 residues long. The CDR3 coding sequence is TGTGCCAGCTCACCACCGACAAGACTAGCGGGAGTGACAGATACGCAGTATTTT. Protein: CASSPPTRLAGVTDTQYF.

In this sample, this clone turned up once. CDR3 nucleotide sequence: TGCAGCGTTGAGTTAGGAGGGACACTGTTTTTT. Amino acid sequence: CSVELGGTLFF. The chain joins TRBV29-1 to TRBJ1-4; D might be TRBD1 (5 bases). From germline, CDR1 is SQVTM and CDR2 ANQGSEA. The length of the CDR3 is 11 residues. The V end lost 3 bases, the J end lost 13 bases, and 12 bases lay between the germline ends.

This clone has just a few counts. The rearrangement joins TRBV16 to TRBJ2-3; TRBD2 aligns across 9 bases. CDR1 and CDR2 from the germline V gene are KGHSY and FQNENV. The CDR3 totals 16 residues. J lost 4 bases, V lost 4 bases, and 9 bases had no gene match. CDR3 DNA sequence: TGTGCCAGCAGCCCCCGTGGTAGCGGGAGCTCAGATACGCAGTATTTT. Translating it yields CASSPRGSGSSDTQYF.

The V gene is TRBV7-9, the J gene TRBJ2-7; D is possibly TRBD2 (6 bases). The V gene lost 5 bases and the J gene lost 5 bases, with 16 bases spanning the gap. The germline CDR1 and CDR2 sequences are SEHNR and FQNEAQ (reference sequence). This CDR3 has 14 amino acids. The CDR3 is CASSLGSFPDEQYF. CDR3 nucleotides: TGTGCCAGCAGCCTCGGGAGTTTCCCCGACGAGCAGTACTTC.

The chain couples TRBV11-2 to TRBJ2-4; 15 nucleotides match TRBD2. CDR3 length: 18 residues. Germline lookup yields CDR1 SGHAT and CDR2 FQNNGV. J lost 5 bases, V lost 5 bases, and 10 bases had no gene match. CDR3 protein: CASSLRTSGRAGENIQYF. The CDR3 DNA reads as TGTGCCAGCAGCCTACGGACTAGCGGGAGGGCCGGGGAAAACATTCAGTACTTC.

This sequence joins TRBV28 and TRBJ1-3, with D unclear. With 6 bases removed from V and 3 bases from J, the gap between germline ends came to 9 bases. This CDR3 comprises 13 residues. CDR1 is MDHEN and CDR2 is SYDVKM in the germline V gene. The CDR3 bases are TGTGCCAGCAGCCGCCGAGTTGGAAACACCATATATTTT. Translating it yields CASSRRVGNTIYF.

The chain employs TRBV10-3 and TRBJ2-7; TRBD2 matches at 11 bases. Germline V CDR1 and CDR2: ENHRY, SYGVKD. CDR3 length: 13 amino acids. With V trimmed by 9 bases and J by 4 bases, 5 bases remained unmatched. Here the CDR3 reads CAISLAGGYEQYF. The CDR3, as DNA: TGTGCCATTTCTTTAGCGGGAGGGTACGAGCAGTACTTC.

The CDR3 nucleotides read TGTGCCAGCAGTGTCGGACAGGGATTCGATCAGCCCCAGCATTTT. It is translated as CASSVGQGFDQPQHF. The rearrangement joins TRBV6-2 or TRBV6-3 to TRBJ1-5, with 8 bases lining up with TRBD1. Trimming removed 5 bases from V and 5 bases from J; junction bases left unmatched: 8. In germline, CDR1 is MNHEY, CDR2 SVGEGT. CDR3 length: 15 amino acids.

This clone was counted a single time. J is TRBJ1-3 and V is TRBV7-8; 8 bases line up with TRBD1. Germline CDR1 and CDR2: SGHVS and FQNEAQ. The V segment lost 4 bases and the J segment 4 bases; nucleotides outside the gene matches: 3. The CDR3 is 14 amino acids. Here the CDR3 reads CASSYRGSGNTIYF. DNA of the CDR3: TGTGCCAGCAGCTACAGGGGGTCCGGAAACACCATATATTTT.

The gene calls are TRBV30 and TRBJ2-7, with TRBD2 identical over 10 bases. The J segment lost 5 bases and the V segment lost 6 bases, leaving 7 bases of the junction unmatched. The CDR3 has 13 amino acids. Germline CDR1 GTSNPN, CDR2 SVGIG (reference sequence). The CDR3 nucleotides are TGTGCCTGTAAAAGCGGGAGGGGCAACGAGCAGTACTTC. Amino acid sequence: CACKSGRGNEQYF.

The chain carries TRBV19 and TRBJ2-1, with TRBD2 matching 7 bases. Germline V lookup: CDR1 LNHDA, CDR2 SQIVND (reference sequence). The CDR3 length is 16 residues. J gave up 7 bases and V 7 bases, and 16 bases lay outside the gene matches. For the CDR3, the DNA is TGTGCCAGTACCCCCCGCGCGAGAAGCGGGATGAATGAGCAGTTCTTC. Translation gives CASTPRARSGMNEQFF.

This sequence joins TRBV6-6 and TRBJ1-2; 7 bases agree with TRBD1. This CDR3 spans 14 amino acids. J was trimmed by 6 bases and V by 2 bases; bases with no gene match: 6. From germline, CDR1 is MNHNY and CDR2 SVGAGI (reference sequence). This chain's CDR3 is CASSYVPGQDGYTF. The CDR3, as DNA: TGTGCCAGCAGTTACGTTCCAGGACAGGATGGCTACACCTTC.

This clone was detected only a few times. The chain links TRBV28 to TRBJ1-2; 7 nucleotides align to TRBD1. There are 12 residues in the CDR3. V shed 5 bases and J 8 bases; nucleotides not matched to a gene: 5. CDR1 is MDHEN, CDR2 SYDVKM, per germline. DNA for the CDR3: TGTGCCAGCAGTGTACAGGGGAAGGGCTACACCTTC. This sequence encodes CASSVQGKGYTF.